Below, one TCR beta chain is given with its context. It lacks a known antigen. TCRdb records Illumina MiSeq as the sequencer. After the reads were reprocessed by TCRdb, one entry was made per CDR3 protein sequence, with no DNA. The table for this sample shows several thousand distinct CDR3 sequences. The biggest ten clones account for approximately 5.8% of the sample. The sample is drawn from a study of diagnostic markers for celiac disease (dated by TCRdb to 2020 to 2022). The germline V gene supplies CDR1 LGHNA and CDR2 YSLEER. The CDR3 contains 19 residues, cysteine and phenylalanine counted. No DNA sequence was recorded.

Sequenced input: either unsorted cells or a sorted T cell fraction (not recorded which). The TCR originated in a human donor. This table probably holds off-target reads from a library built for another chain. The rearranged segments are TRBV4-3 and TRBJ2-6; TCRdb outputs TRBD1, but without DNA this stays unchecked. The CDR3 region: CASSPRPGLAYSGANVLTF.